Listed here are 24 T cell receptor beta chains from one sample, sequenced in a study of blood T cell repertoires in COVID-19. Profiling relied on immunoSEQ multiplex PCR, and the TCRdb table lists in-frame clones only, not all of them. In the table there are hundreds of thousands of clones, about 89% of which are singletons. Sequenced: peripheral blood. All receptors come from a man aged 35-49 years with acute or convalescent COVID-19.

Points on this clone: An end of the junction does not agree with germline; a read error may underlie this. This rearrangement joins TRBV7-7 to TRBJ1-3; a possible D gene is TRBD1 (6 bases). The CDR3 contains 15 residues. Germline V gene data show CDR1 as SSHAT and CDR2 as FNYEAQ (reference sequence). CDR3 DNA sequence: TGTGCTAGCAGCCAGAACACAGGGTCTGGAAACACCATATATTTT. Amino acids: CASSQNTGSGNTIYF. Looking up the rest from reference TRBV7-7 and TRBJ1-3 gives the full variable domain: GAGVSQSPRYKVTKRGQDVTLRCDPISSHATLYWYQQALGQGPEFLTYFNYEAQPDKSGLPSDRFSAERPEGSISTLTIQRTEQRDSAMYRCASSQNTGSGNTIYFGEGSWLTVV.

The rearrangement joins TRBV29-1 to TRBJ2-5; 8 nucleotides match TRBD1. The V segment lost 1 base and the J segment 6 bases; nucleotides outside the gene matches: 7. The CDR3 runs 14 residues. Germline-derived CDR1 and CDR2 are SQVTM and ANQGSEA. The CDR3 spells CSVEGWTGRQTQYF. The CDR3 DNA follows: TGCAGCGTTGAAGGCTGGACAGGGAGGCAGACCCAGTACTTC.

The chain has TRBV28 and TRBJ1-6; possible D gene TRBD1, 6 bases. Looked up from germline, CDR1 is MDHEN and CDR2 is SYDVKM. Trimming removed 7 bases from V and 4 bases from J, with 11 bases in between. The CDR3 loop spans 14 amino acids. The CDR3 is CASTPGQYNSPLHF. The CDR3 bases are TGTGCCAGCACCCCGGGACAATATAATTCACCCCTCCACTTT. Complete variable domain (other parts from reference TRBV28 and TRBJ1-6): DVKVTQSSRYLVKRTGEKVFLECVQDMDHENMFWYRQDPGLGLRLIYFSYDVKMKEKGDIPEGYSVSREKKERFSLILESASTNQTSMYLCASTPGQYNSPLHFGNGTRLTVT.

This CDR3 reads CASSLRQGAGNTIYF. CDR3 coding DNA: TGTGCCAGCAGCTTACGTCAGGGTGCCGGAAACACCATATATTTT. This rearrangement joins TRBV7-8 to TRBJ1-3; D is perhaps TRBD1 (5 bases). Per the germline V gene, CDR1 is SGHVS and CDR2 is FQNEAQ. The CDR3 runs to 15 residues. Trimming stripped 2 bases from V and 4 bases from J, with 12 bases between. Drawing the rest from reference TRBV7-8 and TRBJ1-3, the complete variable domain is GAGVSQSPRYKVAKRGQDVALRCDPISGHVSLFWYQQALGQGPEFLTYFQNEAQLDKSGLPSDRFFAERPEGSVSTLKIQRTQQEDSAVYLCASSLRQGAGNTIYFGEGSWLTVV.

The genes are TRBV12-3 or TRBV12-4 and TRBJ1-2, with D possibly TRBD1 on 6 matching bases. The CDR3 totals 12 residues. The ends were cut back, 5 bases at V and 6 bases at J, with 10 bases in the middle. CDR3 sequence reads: CASSLSGDGYTF. The CDR3 coding sequence is TGTGCCAGCAGTCTCTCAGGGGATGGCTACACCTTC.

The chain links TRBV6-4 to TRBJ2-1; TRBD2 matches at 10 bases. The V gene's germline CDR1 is MRHNA and CDR2 SNTAGT. V was pared by 8 bases and J by 5 bases, with 9 bases of the junction left unmatched. This CDR3 comprises 15 residues. Written as DNA, the CDR3 is TGTGCCAGCCGGAGCGGACTAGCGGAGAACAATGAGCAGTTCTTC. Its protein is CASRSGLAENNEQFF.

The gene calls are TRBV28 and TRBJ2-7, with D maybe TRBD2 (5 bases). Trimming removed 8 bases at V and 5 bases at J, with 16 bases between. The CDR3 runs to 13 residues. Germline assignment: CDR1 MDHEN and CDR2 SYDVKM. The CDR3 region has the DNA TGTGCCAGCCTAGCCCCCTTGTGGGACGAGCAGTACTTC. Translated, it gives CASLAPLWDEQYF.

The V gene is TRBV5-5, the J gene TRBJ2-2; no firm D call. The CDR3 has 15 amino acids. V was pared by 2 bases and J by 0 bases, with 8 bases between. From germline, CDR1 is SGHKS and CDR2 YYEKEE (reference sequence). CDR3 DNA sequence: TGTGCCAGCAGCTTAGACTTAGCGAACACCGGGGAGCTGTTTTTT. The encoded protein is CASSLDLANTGELFF. Combining the CDR3 with reference TRBV5-5 and TRBJ2-2 gives the whole variable domain DAGVTQSPTHLIKTRGQQVTLRCSPISGHKSVSWYQQVLGQGPQFIFQYYEKEERGRGNFPDRFSARQFPNYSSELNVNALLLGDSALYLCASSLDLANTGELFFGEGSRLTVL.

The V and J genes are TRBV19 and TRBJ2-7; D possibly corresponds to TRBD1 (6 bases). The CDR3 is 13 amino acids. V gave up 3 bases and J gave up 4 bases, with 10 bases separating them. Per the germline V gene, CDR1 is LNHDA and CDR2 is SQIVND (reference sequence). The CDR3 spells CASSMAGAYEQYF. The CDR3 bases are TGTGCCAGTAGTATGGCAGGGGCTTACGAGCAGTACTTC.

V is TRBV11-2 and J is TRBJ1-4; TRBD1 aligns across 8 bases. The CDR3 is 15 amino acids. CDR1 is SGHAT and CDR2 is FQNNGV in the germline V gene. The V segment lost 6 bases and the J segment 1 base; nucleotides outside the gene matches: 4. CDR3 DNA: TGTGCCAGCAGGTTGACAGGGGTAACTAATGAAAAACTGTTTTTT. The encoded protein is CASRLTGVTNEKLFF.

The rearrangement uses TRBV7-8 and TRBJ1-1, with D possibly matching TRBD1 (6 bases). The V end was cut by 1 base, the J end by 8 bases, with 11 bases between. The CDR3 length is 13 residues. Germline lookup yields CDR1 SGHVS and CDR2 FQNEAQ. The CDR3 region is CASSLGQDPEAFF. The CDR3 DNA sequence: TGTGCCAGCAGCTTAGGACAGGACCCAGAAGCTTTCTTT.

The chain has TRBV15 and TRBJ1-6; D is ambiguous. Trimming took 0 bases from V and 3 from J, leaving 6 bases between them. There are 15 residues in the CDR3. Per germline, CDR1 LNHNV and CDR2 YYDKDF (reference sequence). The CDR3 here is CATSRDANYNSPLHF. CDR3 in DNA: TGTGCCACCAGCAGAGACGCGAACTATAATTCACCCCTCCACTTT.

CDR3 in amino acids: CASSQDSRNYGYTF. The CDR3 bases are TGCGCCAGCAGCCAAGATTCCCGTAACTATGGCTACACCTTC. The chain recombines TRBV4-3 with TRBJ1-2; D is unresolved. The CDR3 spans 14 residues. The ends were cut back, 0 bases at V and 1 base at J, with 6 bases in the middle. The germline V gene encodes CDR1 LGHNA and CDR2 YSLEER.

The chain joins TRBV6-6 to TRBJ2-3; 12 nucleotides line up with TRBD1. CDR3 length: 19 amino acids. The V segment lost 7 bases and the J segment 4 bases; nucleotides outside the gene matches: 18. Germline lookup yields CDR1 MNHNY and CDR2 SVGAGI (reference sequence). CDR3 coding DNA: TGTGCCAGCATCTACGGGGACAGGGGGCGAAGGAGACTCCCAGATACGCAGTATTTT. Amino acids: CASIYGDRGRRRLPDTQYF.

This rearrangement joins TRBV5-1 to TRBJ1-3; weak D call: TRBD1 (6 bases). The CDR3 consists of 16 residues. Germline CDR1 SGHRS, CDR2 YFSETQ. The V and J ends lost 1 base and 4 bases respectively, with 15 bases between them. CDR3 loop: CASSLRTGSAGNTIYF. The CDR3, as DNA: TGCGCCAGCAGCTTGCGTACAGGGTCCGCCGGAAACACCATATATTTT.

This clone was seen a handful of times. This sequence joins TRBV5-5 and TRBJ1-6; 9 bases map to TRBD1. The trim removed 1 base at V and 4 bases at J, leaving 6 bases unmatched. The CDR3 totals 17 residues. CDR1 and CDR2 from the germline V gene are SGHKS and YYEKEE (reference sequence). The CDR3 DNA sequence: TGTGCCAGCAGCTTGTACAGGGGGCCACCTTATAATTCACCCCTCCACTTT. It encodes CASSLYRGPPYNSPLHF.

This chain uses TRBV28 with TRBJ2-7, with 10 bases aligning to TRBD1. The trim removed 4 bases at V and 2 bases at J, leaving 5 bases unmatched. CDR3 length equals 15 residues. CDR1 MDHEN and CDR2 SYDVKM come from the germline V gene. CDR3 in DNA: TGTGCCAGCAGTTCGCCGGGACAGGGGACCTACGAGCAGTACTTC. Protein: CASSSPGQGTYEQYF.

Concerning this clone: The same CDR3 arises from other DNA sequences in this sample as well. The V call is TRBV4-2, the J call TRBJ1-1; D remains unclear. Germline V CDR1 and CDR2: LGHNA, YNFKEQ. The V and J ends lost 1 base and 0 bases respectively, with 6 bases between them. The CDR3 spans 14 residues. In DNA form, the CDR3 reads TGTGCCAGCAGCCAAGGTTCTCTGAACACTGAAGCTTTCTTT. Protein sequence: CASSQGSLNTEAFF.

The J gene is TRBJ2-5, the V gene TRBV9; 12 bases agree with TRBD2. The CDR3 has 16 residues. Unmatched junction bases numbered 7, after V lost 4 bases and J lost 3 bases. CDR1 is SGDLS, CDR2 YYNGEE, per germline. As DNA, the CDR3 is TGTGCCAGCAGCTCCGGACTAGCGGGACGGGAAGAGACCCAGTACTTC. This encodes CASSSGLAGREETQYF.

The rearrangement joins TRBV10-3 to TRBJ1-1, with 9 bases identical to TRBD1. With 6 bases clipped from V and 10 bases from J, the junction kept 9 bases outside the gene matches. The germline CDR1 and CDR2 sequences are ENHRY and SYGVKD. The CDR3 has 13 amino acids. The CDR3 here is CAIRGGTGSRAFF. The CDR3 DNA follows: TGTGCCATCAGGGGCGGGACAGGGTCAAGAGCTTTCTTT.

This clone was observed a single time. The CDR3 coding sequence is TGTGCCAGCAGCCAACAGGGGGGCTACGAGCAGTACTTC. Its protein product is CASSQQGGYEQYF. V is TRBV7-9 and J is TRBJ2-7; 8 bases line up with TRBD1. V lost 5 bases, J lost 3 bases, and 3 bases stayed unmatched. CDR3 length: 13 residues. Germline CDR1 is SEHNR and CDR2 is FQNEAQ (reference sequence).

This clone is a singleton in its sample. This chain joins TRBV11-2 and TRBJ1-1; the D gene is possibly TRBD1 (5 bases). V was cut by 0 bases and J by 0 bases, with 11 bases left in between. Germline values: CDR1 SGHAT, CDR2 FQNNGV. The CDR3 is made up of 16 amino acids. The CDR3 here is CASSLDMRGLNTEAFF. CDR3 nucleotide sequence: TGTGCCAGCAGCTTAGATATGCGGGGCCTGAACACTGAAGCTTTCTTT.

This chain connects TRBV27 to TRBJ2-7; 7 bases match TRBD2. There are 13 residues in the CDR3. Germline-derived CDR1 and CDR2 are MNHEY and SMNVEV (reference sequence). Trimming took 5 bases from V and 0 from J; bases not matched to a gene: 1. The CDR3 region is CASSRTSSYEQYF. For the CDR3, the DNA is TGTGCCAGCAGTAGGACTAGCTCCTACGAGCAGTACTTC.

For this clone: At one end, the junction sequence differs from germline, possibly due to a read error. The J gene is TRBJ2-2, the V gene TRBV6-5, with D possibly being TRBD2 (6 bases). CDR3 length: 16 residues. Germline lookup yields CDR1 MNHEY and CDR2 SVGAGI. CDR3 sequence reads: CASTYNPGLNTGELFF. DNA for the CDR3: TGTGCCAGCACTTACAACCCGGGACTGAACACCGGGGAGCTGTTTTTT.